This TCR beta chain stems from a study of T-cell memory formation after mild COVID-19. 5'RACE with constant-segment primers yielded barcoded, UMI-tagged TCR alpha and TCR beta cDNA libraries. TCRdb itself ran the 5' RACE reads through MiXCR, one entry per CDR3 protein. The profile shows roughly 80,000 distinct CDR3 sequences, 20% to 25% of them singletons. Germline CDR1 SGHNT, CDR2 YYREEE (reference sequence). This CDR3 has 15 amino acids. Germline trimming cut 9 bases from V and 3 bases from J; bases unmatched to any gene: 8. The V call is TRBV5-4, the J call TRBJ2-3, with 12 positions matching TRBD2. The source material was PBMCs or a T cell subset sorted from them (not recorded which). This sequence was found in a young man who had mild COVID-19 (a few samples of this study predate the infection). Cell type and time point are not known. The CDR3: CAIPSTSGGTDTQYF. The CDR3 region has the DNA TGTGCCATCCCGTCGACTAGCGGGGGAACAGATACGCAGTATTTT.